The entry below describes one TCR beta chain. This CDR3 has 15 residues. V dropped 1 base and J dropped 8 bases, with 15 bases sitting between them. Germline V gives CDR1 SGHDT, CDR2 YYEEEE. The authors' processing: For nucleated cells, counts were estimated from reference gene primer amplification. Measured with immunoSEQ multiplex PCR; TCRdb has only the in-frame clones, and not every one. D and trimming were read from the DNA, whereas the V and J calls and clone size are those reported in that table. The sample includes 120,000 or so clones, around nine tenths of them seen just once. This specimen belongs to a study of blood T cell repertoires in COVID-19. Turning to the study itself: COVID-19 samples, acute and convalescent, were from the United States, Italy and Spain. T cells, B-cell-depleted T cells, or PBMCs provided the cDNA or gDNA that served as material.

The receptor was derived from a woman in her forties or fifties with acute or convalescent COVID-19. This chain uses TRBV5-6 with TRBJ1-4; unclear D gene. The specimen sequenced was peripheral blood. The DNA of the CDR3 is TGTGCCAGCAGCTTGAGGGCGGGAATAGGGGAAAAACTGTTTTTT. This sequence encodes CASSLRAGIGEKLFF.